One and the same sample provided the 26 T cell receptor beta chains below, sequenced in a study of T cells in Graves' hyperthyroidism and ophthalmopathy. It was RNA transcripts that yielded the amplified TCR beta CDR3 regions. First-round RT-PCR targeting the TCR CDR3 was performed with the HTBI primer set. TCRdb passed the multiplex PCR reads through MiXCR, listing each CDR3 protein once. The sample includes about 350,000 distinct CDR3 sequences, less than 20% of them seen just once. The specimen was blood. The source is a woman aged 35 to 49 with Graves' ophthalmopathy.

This clonotype was counted ten times or more. J is TRBJ1-2 and V is TRBV6-5, with a tentative D call TRBD1 (5 bases). Trimming shortened V by 0 bases and J by 7 bases, and 15 bases separated the two germline ends. The germline V gene has CDR1 MNHEY and CDR2 SVGAGI. This CDR3 is built from 15 residues. CDR3 nucleotide sequence: TGTGCCAGCAGTTACTCGAACCAGGGAAATGTTGGCTACACCTTC. Translating gives CASSYSNQGNVGYTF.

V gene TRBV4-1 combines with J gene TRBJ1-2, with D perhaps matching TRBD1 (6 bases). The CDR3 is made up of 15 amino acids. CDR1 and CDR2 from the germline V gene are MGHRA and YSYEKL. V was trimmed by 2 bases and J by 2 bases, leaving 12 bases between them. CDR3 amino acids: CASSQPGEQNYGYTF. The CDR3 coding sequence is TGCGCCAGCAGCCAACCAGGGGAACAGAACTATGGCTACACCTTC.

This clonotype was recorded only once. The rearrangement links TRBV11-2 to TRBJ2-2; perhaps D is TRBD1 or TRBD2 (5 bases each). The CDR3 is 14 residues long. CDR1 is SGHAT, CDR2 FQNNGV, per germline. V shed 1 base and J shed 6 bases, with 9 bases lying between them. The CDR3 sequence is CASSLAKGPGELFF. The CDR3 DNA is TGTGCCAGCAGCTTAGCCAAGGGACCCGGGGAGCTGTTTTTT.

This clonotype was observed many times. The chain joins TRBV28 to TRBJ1-1; no definite D call. CDR1 is MDHEN, CDR2 SYDVKM, per germline. The CDR3 consists of 14 residues. V was cut by 5 bases and J by 0 bases, with 10 bases left in between. This CDR3 reads CASSPGRMNTEAFF. The CDR3 DNA is TGTGCCAGCAGTCCTGGCCGAATGAACACTGAAGCTTTCTTT. Full variable domain (missing parts from reference TRBV28 and TRBJ1-1): DVKVTQSSRYLVKRTGEKVFLECVQDMDHENMFWYRQDPGLGLRLIYFSYDVKMKEKGDIPEGYSVSREKKERFSLILESASTNQTSMYLCASSPGRMNTEAFFGQGTRLTVV.

This clonotype was recorded at least ten times. The J gene is TRBJ1-5, the V gene TRBV12-3 or TRBV12-4, with a possible D match to TRBD1 (5 bases). CDR3 length: 14 residues. The V end was cut by 7 bases, the J end by 6 bases, with 16 bases between. DNA for the CDR3: TGTGCCAGCACAGAGGGGAGGGCAGGTCAGCCCCAGCATTTT. Protein product: CASTEGRAGQPQHF.

This clonotype was found many times. The gene calls are TRBV12-5 and TRBJ2-4, with TRBD1 matching 8 bases. V lost 1 base to trimming and J lost 0 bases; unmatched junction nucleotides: 5. CDR3 size: 17 residues. The germline gives CDR1 LGHNT, CDR2 FRNRAP. The CDR3 DNA follows: TGTGCTAGTGGTTTGGACACAGGGGGTTTAGCCAAAAACATTCAGTACTTC. Its translation is CASGLDTGGLAKNIQYF.

This clonotype was seen ten or more times. J is TRBJ2-3 and V is TRBV6-2 or TRBV6-3; 9 nucleotides align to TRBD1. Unmatched junction bases numbered 10, after V lost 6 bases and J lost 3 bases. From germline, CDR1 is MNHEY and CDR2 SVGEGT. There are 16 residues in the CDR3. The CDR3 loop is CASSRHPGQGTDTQYF. The CDR3 nucleotides are TGTGCCAGCAGCAGACATCCGGGACAGGGTACAGATACGCAGTATTTT.

This clonotype was observed a handful of times. The chain joins TRBV29-1 to TRBJ2-5; tentative D call: TRBD2 (6 bases). V lost 3 bases and J 4 bases, leaving 12 bases between the germline ends. Per the germline V gene, CDR1 is SQVTM and CDR2 is ANQGSEA. The length of the CDR3 is 13 residues. The CDR3 loop is CSVEGGGPETQYF. The CDR3 coding sequence is TGCAGCGTTGAGGGGGGAGGCCCAGAGACCCAGTACTTC.

This clonotype showed up many times. The rearrangement joins TRBV29-1 to TRBJ2-5; D remains unclear. Germline values: CDR1 SQVTM, CDR2 ANQGSEA. The CDR3 has 15 amino acids. The V and J ends lost 4 bases and 2 bases respectively, with 17 bases between them. The CDR3 spells CSVATHLRRQETQYF. CDR3 nucleotides: TGCAGCGTTGCGACCCATTTGAGAAGACAAGAGACCCAGTACTTC.

This clonotype was found many times. The junction shows a germline mismatch at one end, possibly a read error. The chain uses TRBV7-9 and TRBJ1-5, with a weak D call TRBD1 (6 bases). Germline-derived CDR1 and CDR2 are SEHNR and FQNEAQ (reference sequence). The length of the CDR3 is 15 residues. The CDR3 DNA sequence: TGTGCCAGCAGCCTAGCAGGGGCAGGCAATCAGCCCCAGCATTTT. Its translation is CASSLAGAGNQPQHF.

To note about this clonotype: A much larger clone is a single base away; this may be a read error. The rearrangement joins TRBV27 to TRBJ1-2, with D tentatively TRBD1 (6 bases). The CDR3 has 14 amino acids. CDR1 and CDR2 from the germline V gene are MNHEY and SMNVEV (reference sequence). V lost 5 bases to trimming and J lost 2 bases, with 12 bases between them. CDR3 in amino acids: CASSDYTGNYGYTF. The CDR3 DNA sequence: TGTGCCAGCAGTGATTATACAGGGAACTATGGCTACACCTTC.

This clonotype was found many times. J is TRBJ1-1 and V is TRBV11-1; D is unclear. Germline V gene lookup returns CDR1 SGHAT and CDR2 FQDESV (reference sequence). The V end was cut by 6 bases, the J end by 1 base, with 18 bases between. The CDR3 sequence is 16 residues long. In DNA form, the CDR3 reads TGTGCCAGCAGACCGCCGTTCTTACAAGGGAACACTGAAGCTTTCTTT. Translation gives CASRPPFLQGNTEAFF.

This clonotype came up many times. The rearrangement joins TRBV7-2 to TRBJ1-1; TRBD1 matches at 7 bases. V lost 0 bases, J lost 2 bases, and 6 bases stayed unmatched. CDR1 SGHTA and CDR2 FQGNSA come from the germline V gene. This CDR3 region has 16 residues. This CDR3 is CASSLASPGGNTEAFF. CDR3 bases: TGTGCCAGCAGCTTAGCATCCCCAGGGGGAAACACTGAAGCTTTCTTT.

The rearrangement uses TRBV30 and TRBJ1-2; perhaps TRBD1 as D (5 bases). Looked up from germline, CDR1 is GTSNPN and CDR2 is SVGIG (reference sequence). Trimming took 2 bases from V and 5 from J, leaving 18 bases between them. This CDR3 has 15 amino acids. The DNA of the CDR3 is TGTGCCTGGAGTTTTACCCGGGACCTCTTATATGGCTACACCTTC. This gives the protein CAWSFTRDLLYGYTF.

This clonotype has a count of ten or more. V is TRBV6-2 or TRBV6-3 and J is TRBJ2-7, with D hard to call. The CDR3 runs 12 residues. The germline CDR1 and CDR2 sequences are MNHEY and SVGEGT. Trimming left V 5 bases short and J 7 bases short, with 12 bases between. Written as DNA, the CDR3 is TGTGCCAGCAGTCAGGTGGGCTGGGAGCAGTACTTC. Its protein is CASSQVGWEQYF.

This chain uses TRBV7-8 with TRBJ1-1; no definite D call. Between the trimmed V and J ends, which lost 2 bases and 4 bases, there was a span of 11 bases. From germline, CDR1 is SGHVS and CDR2 FQNEAQ. The CDR3 length is 14 residues. The CDR3 region is CASSLSEGSTEAFF. CDR3 in DNA: TGTGCCAGCAGCTTATCGGAGGGATCCACTGAAGCTTTCTTT.

This clonotype came up many times. This chain links TRBV5-6 with TRBJ1-1, with D unresolved. The CDR3 covers 15 residues. Germline CDR1 SGHDT, CDR2 YYEEEE. Trimming shortened V by 0 bases and J by 0 bases, and 9 bases separated the two germline ends. In DNA, the CDR3 is TGTGCCAGCAGCTTGGCTGACGGCTTGAACACTGAAGCTTTCTTT. Translation gives CASSLADGLNTEAFF.

There are many counts of this clonotype. The chain carries TRBV12-3 or TRBV12-4 and TRBJ1-2, with 9 bases identical to TRBD1. The CDR3 sequence is 15 residues long. The ends lost 2 bases at V and 8 bases at J; junction bases unmatched: 9. CDR3 protein: CASSLTGGVLSGYTF. Here the CDR3 DNA reads TGTGCCAGCAGTTTAACAGGGGGCGTTCTCAGCGGCTACACCTTC.

This clonotype showed up many times. The chain carries TRBV29-1 and TRBJ2-7; no clear D gene. Trimming cost V 3 bases and J 5 bases, with 11 bases left between them. The CDR3 is 12 residues long. Germline CDR1 SQVTM, CDR2 ANQGSEA. The chain's CDR3 is CSVEWGMDEQYF. The DNA for the CDR3 is TGCAGCGTTGAGTGGGGTATGGACGAGCAGTACTTC.

This clonotype was recorded at least ten times. The chain recombines TRBV11-2 with TRBJ1-1, with unresolved D. Germline V gene lookup returns CDR1 SGHAT and CDR2 FQNNGV. Trimming stripped 0 bases from V and 3 bases from J, with 8 bases between. This CDR3 contains 14 residues. CDR3 protein: CASSLDGEDTEAFF. Here the CDR3 DNA reads TGTGCCAGCAGCTTAGATGGGGAGGACACTGAAGCTTTCTTT.

This clonotype showed up many times. The rearrangement joins TRBV7-2 to TRBJ1-5; tentative D call: TRBD1 (6 bases). CDR1 is SGHTA and CDR2 is FQGNSA in the germline V gene. The ends were cut back, 2 bases at V and 10 bases at J, with 15 bases in the middle. The CDR3 is made up of 14 amino acids. In DNA, the CDR3 is TGTGCCAGCAGCTTAATAACAGGGAAAAGTCCCCAGCATTTT. Protein: CASSLITGKSPQHF. The entire variable domain, with the rest obtained from reference TRBV7-2 and TRBJ1-5, is as follows: GAGVSQSPSNKVTEKGKDVELRCDPISGHTALYWYRQSLGQGLEFLIYFQGNSAPDKSGLPSDRFSAERTGGSVSTLTIQRTQQEDSAVYLCASSLITGKSPQHFGDGTRLSIL.

This clonotype showed up many times. The CDR3 spells CASSPRQGNGELFF. Here the CDR3 DNA reads TGTGCCAGCAGTCCGAGACAGGGGAACGGGGAGCTGTTTTTT. The chain recombines TRBV12-3 or TRBV12-4 with TRBJ2-2; TRBD1 matches at 8 bases. The CDR3 extends over 14 amino acids. V was pared by 5 bases and J by 7 bases, with 6 bases of the junction left unmatched.

V usage is TRBV11-2 and J usage is TRBJ2-7; no reliable D call. V lost 1 base and J lost 2, with 15 bases in between. Germline assignment: CDR1 SGHAT and CDR2 FQNNGV. The CDR3 length is 16 residues. Written as DNA, the CDR3 is TGTGCCAGCAGCTTAGGTTTTAGGGCAGACCCCTACGAGCAGTACTTC. Translation: CASSLGFRADPYEQYF. Full variable domain (missing parts from reference TRBV11-2 and TRBJ2-7): EAGVAQSPRYKIIEKRQSVAFWCNPISGHATLYWYQQILGQGPKLLIQFQNNGVVDDSQLPKDRFSAERLKGVDSTLKIQPAKLEDSAVYLCASSLGFRADPYEQYFGPGTRLTVT.

This clonotype was recorded only once. An end of the junction differs from the germline gene, which may be a read error. This chain connects TRBV28 to TRBJ2-7, with 8 bases fitting TRBD2. Per germline, CDR1 MDHEN and CDR2 SYDVKM. This CDR3 has 13 residues. CDR3 in DNA: TGTGCCGGCAGTTTTCAGCGGGGGTACGAGCAGTACTTC. Its protein is CAGSFQRGYEQYF. Using reference TRBV28 and TRBJ2-7 for the parts outside the CDR3, the full variable domain is DVKVTQSSRYLVKRTGEKVFLECVQDMDHENMFWYRQDPGLGLRLIYFSYDVKMKEKGDIPEGYSVSREKKERFSLILESASTNQTSMYLCAGSFQRGYEQYFGPGTRLTVT.

This clonotype came up many times. V and J are TRBV19 and TRBJ1-1, with 8 positions matching TRBD1. This CDR3 has 18 residues. Trimming at V came to 6 bases and at J to 1 base, leaving 16 bases not matched to a gene. CDR1 and CDR2 from the germline V gene are LNHDA and SQIVND (reference sequence). The CDR3 sequence: CASRGESTGAGENTEAFF. The CDR3 DNA reads as TGTGCCAGTAGGGGGGAGTCGACAGGGGCGGGGGAGAACACTGAAGCTTTCTTT.

At least ten counts were recorded for this clonotype. The chain recombines TRBV29-1 with TRBJ1-5; a possible D gene is TRBD1 (5 bases). Germline CDR1 SQVTM, CDR2 ANQGSEA. The V end lost 7 bases, the J end lost 7 bases, and 17 bases lay between the germline ends. The CDR3 loop spans 13 amino acids. As DNA, the CDR3 is TGCAGCGGACTGACAGTTACAAGACAGCCCCAGCATTTT. Residues: CSGLTVTRQPQHF.